This T cell receptor beta chain stems from a study of blood T cell repertoires in COVID-19. In the study overall: Sites across the United States, Italy and Spain contributed samples from acute and convalescent COVID-19. T cells, B-cell-depleted T cells, or PBMCs provided the cDNA or gDNA that served as material.

The CDR3 loop spans 13 amino acids. Per the germline V gene, CDR1 is SGHTA and CDR2 is FQGNSA. The ends were cut back, 7 bases at V and 5 bases at J, with 15 bases in the middle. Authors' processing steps: Amplification from reference gene primers served as the basis for estimated nucleated cell counts. The method was immunoSEQ multiplex PCR; TCRdb's version includes in-frame clones alone and lacks a portion of them. V and J calls and clone size are given by that table; D and trimming were obtained from the DNA. The profile covers approximately 220,000 clones, with about 86% appearing a single time and roughly 2.4% taken by the ten largest.

This TCR was sampled from a woman aged 55-69 years with acute or convalescent COVID-19. The V and J genes are TRBV7-2 and TRBJ2-7; D possibly corresponds to TRBD1 (6 bases). Sequencing was carried out using peripheral blood. CDR3 amino acids: CASTQITGNEQYF. Written as DNA, the CDR3 is TGTGCCAGCACCCAAATCACAGGGAACGAGCAGTACTTC.